The present T cell receptor (beta chain) was sequenced within a study of T cell responses to AZD1222 COVID-19 vaccine. Study-level findings and limits: Sampled repertoires all dated from after the peak T cell response. Females outnumbered males among donors, who were mostly white British; clonal diversity was possibly underestimated. Dominant at 160-218 and 743-854, vaccine-associated CD4 TCRs also spanned spike.

Notes on this clone: What it recognizes is unknown.

Sequencing used immunoSEQ multiplex PCR; TCRdb keeps in-frame clones, though not all of them. The data show about 150,000 clones, about 87% seen once. This sequence was found in an adult in good health. Sequencing used peripheral blood, obtained on day 0 of AZD1222 vaccination.

The CDR3 spells CASSLGGRNYEQYF. CDR3 DNA: TGTGCCAGCAGCTTGGGGGGACGGAACTACGAGCAGTACTTC. The chain couples TRBV11-2 to TRBJ2-7; D is perhaps TRBD2 (6 bases). Germline lookup yields CDR1 SGHAT and CDR2 FQNNGV. Trimming stripped 3 bases from V and 3 bases from J, with 12 bases between. The CDR3 sequence is 14 residues long.